Below, 29 T cell receptor beta chains from the same sample are listed, as sequenced in a study of OX40 agonist ivuxolimab in advanced cancers. Method: immunoSEQ multiplex PCR; TCRdb's copy keeps in-frame clones and lacks some. This sample has about 83,000 clones; about 88% occur once, and the top ten carry 0.65% to 0.8%. The source was CD4+ or CD8+ T cells sorted from blood, collected in a trial of the OX40 agonist ivuxolimab. Receptor source: an adult with an advanced solid tumor such as melanoma, head and neck, liver or kidney cancer.

CDR3 region: CASSLTPDSKAFF. The DNA of the CDR3 is TGTGCCAGCAGCTTAACCCCGGACAGCAAAGCTTTCTTT. The genes are TRBV7-2 and TRBJ1-1; weak D call: TRBD1 (6 bases). The V end lost 2 bases, the J end lost 9 bases, and 13 bases lay between the germline ends. CDR3 length: 13 amino acids. Germline-derived CDR1 and CDR2 are SGHTA and FQGNSA.

This clone is a singleton in its sample. The gene calls are TRBV19 and TRBJ2-5; the D gene is possibly TRBD2 (6 bases). CDR1 is LNHDA and CDR2 is SQIVND in the germline V gene (reference sequence). There are 14 residues in the CDR3. Trimming took 4 bases from V and 4 from J, leaving 13 bases between them. CDR3 nucleotide sequence: TGTGCCAGTAGTAGCGGGGCTATATCAGAGACCCAGTACTTC. Translating it yields CASSSGAISETQYF.

The chain links TRBV20-1 to TRBJ2-7; 9 bases fit TRBD2. CDR1 DFQATT and CDR2 SNEGSKA come from the germline V gene (reference sequence). Trimming at V came to 4 bases and at J to 7 bases, leaving 2 bases not matched to a gene. The CDR3 has 11 residues. CDR3 residues: CSAKGLAEQYF. CDR3 coding DNA: TGCAGTGCTAAAGGACTAGCGGAGCAGTACTTC.

This chain uses TRBV5-6 with TRBJ2-7; TRBD1 might be the D (6 bases). Germline V gene data show CDR1 as SGHDT and CDR2 as YYEEEE. The CDR3 loop spans 15 amino acids. V lost 4 bases and J 2 bases, leaving 16 bases between the germline ends. CDR3 sequence reads: CASSRSLQGTYEQYF. Here the CDR3 DNA reads TGTGCCAGCAGCCGCAGTTTACAGGGAACCTACGAGCAGTACTTC.

There are a few counts of this clone. The genes are TRBV6-6 and TRBJ2-3; either TRBD1 or TRBD2 may fit D (6 bases each). V lost 2 bases to trimming and J lost 6 bases, with 12 bases between them. From germline, CDR1 is MNHNY and CDR2 SVGAGI (reference sequence). The CDR3 contains 14 residues. The DNA of the CDR3 is TGTGCCAGCAGTTACATGGGGGCGGGGGATACGCAGTATTTT. Protein product: CASSYMGAGDTQYF.

The sample holds one count of this clone. The chain combines TRBV7-2 with TRBJ1-4; D call uncertain. The CDR3 consists of 14 residues. From germline, CDR1 is SGHTA and CDR2 FQGNSA. Trimming shortened V by 5 bases and J by 0 bases, and 7 bases separated the two germline ends. The CDR3 DNA reads as TGTGCCAGCAGCCACAGAACAACTAATGAAAAACTGTTTTTT. Translation: CASSHRTTNEKLFF.

The chain links TRBV7-2 to TRBJ2-5, with 8 bases lining up with TRBD2. CDR3 length: 15 amino acids. Looked up from germline, CDR1 is SGHTA and CDR2 is FQGNSA. Trimming at V came to 5 bases and at J to 3 bases, leaving 8 bases not matched to a gene. The CDR3 nucleotides read TGTGCCAGCAGCCTCCTCGGGGGGGGTGAAGAGACCCAGTACTTC. Translation: CASSLLGGGEETQYF.

Comment on this clone: Within the sample, other DNA sequences also encode this same CDR3. The rearrangement links TRBV9 to TRBJ2-2, with TRBD2 as a possible D gene (5 bases). V was shortened by 2 bases and J by 0 bases, with 11 bases between the two germline ends. Per germline, CDR1 SGDLS and CDR2 YYNGEE. CDR3 length equals 16 residues. CDR3 region: CASSVLAAPNTGELFF. For the CDR3, the DNA is TGTGCCAGCAGCGTGCTAGCTGCACCGAACACCGGGGAGCTGTTTTTT.

The chain employs TRBV28 and TRBJ2-4; D ambiguous. CDR1 MDHEN and CDR2 SYDVKM come from the germline V gene. CDR3 length: 14 residues. V shed 8 bases and J shed 0 bases, with 11 bases lying between them. CDR3 residues: CASCAPLAKNIQYF. CDR3 DNA: TGTGCCAGCTGCGCGCCCCTAGCCAAAAACATTCAGTACTTC. Full variable domain (rest looked up from reference TRBV28 and TRBJ2-4): DVKVTQSSRYLVKRTGEKVFLECVQDMDHENMFWYRQDPGLGLRLIYFSYDVKMKEKGDIPEGYSVSREKKERFSLILESASTNQTSMYLCASCAPLAKNIQYFGAGTRLSVL.

In this sample, this clone turned up once. V gene TRBV2 combines with J gene TRBJ2-1; 13 bases line up with TRBD2. The CDR3 sequence is 20 residues long. CDR1 is SNHLY and CDR2 is FYNNEI in the germline V gene. With V trimmed by 5 bases and J by 0 bases, 13 bases remained unmatched. The CDR3 DNA follows: TGTGCCAGCAGTCTCTCCGGGACTAGCGGGATTTTACTCTCCTACAATGAGCAGTTCTTC. Protein sequence: CASSLSGTSGILLSYNEQFF. The whole variable domain, filled in from reference TRBV2 and TRBJ2-1, reads EPEVTQTPSHQVTQMGQEVILRCVPISNHLYFYWYRQILGQKVEFLVSFYNNEISEKSEIFDDQFSVERPDGSNFTLKIRSTKLEDSAMYFCASSLSGTSGILLSYNEQFFGPGTRLTVL.

The count of this clone is one. The J gene is TRBJ1-2, the V gene TRBV4-3; D unresolved. Trimming pared 2 bases from V and 2 bases from J, leaving 12 bases between. The V gene's germline CDR1 is LGHNA and CDR2 YSLEER. CDR3 length: 15 amino acids. CDR3 DNA: TGCGCCAGCAGCCAAAAGATCAGAGAGAACTATGGCTACACCTTC. It codes for CASSQKIRENYGYTF.

This clone has only one observation. The chain has TRBV11-3 and TRBJ1-3, with unresolved D. The CDR3 contains 13 residues. Germline V gene lookup returns CDR1 SGHNT and CDR2 YENEEA. Trimming removed 5 bases at V and 6 bases at J, with 11 bases between. CDR3 sequence: CASSRGMANTIYF. Here the CDR3 DNA reads TGTGCCAGCAGCCGCGGGATGGCAAACACCATATATTTT.

The chain employs TRBV30 and TRBJ1-2; D is uncertain. This CDR3 is 13 amino acids long. Deletions cut 2 bases from V and 1 base from J, with 8 bases between. CDR1 is GTSNPN and CDR2 is SVGIG in the germline V gene (reference sequence). CDR3 loop: CAWSRNSNYGYTF. As DNA, the CDR3 is TGTGCCTGGAGTAGAAACAGTAACTATGGCTACACCTTC.

The chain is built from TRBV11-2 and TRBJ2-5; D is undetermined. The CDR3 loop spans 14 amino acids. Looked up from germline, CDR1 is SGHAT and CDR2 is FQNNGV. V lost 1 base, J lost 5 bases, and 11 bases lay in between. CDR3 protein: CASSLGASLETQYF. CDR3 sequence (DNA): TGTGCCAGCAGCTTAGGAGCGAGCCTCGAGACCCAGTACTTC.

This chain joins TRBV21-1 and TRBJ1-2. TRBV21-1 is a documented pseudogene. The CDR3 is 14 amino acids. This chain's CDR3 is CASSKKGGKGGYTF. The CDR3 DNA reads as TGTGCCAGCAGCAAAAAAGGGGGGAAGGGAGGCTACACCTTC.

By share, this clone ranks as medium-sized. This chain links TRBV18 with TRBJ1-1; maybe TRBD1 (5 bases). Germline CDR1 KGHSH, CDR2 LQKENI. CDR3 length: 12 amino acids. V was pared by 3 bases and J by 8 bases, with 10 bases between. CDR3 sequence (DNA): TGTGCCAGCTCACCTCTGCAGGGCGAAGCTTTCTTT. It encodes CASSPLQGEAFF.

The chain uses TRBV2 and TRBJ1-2; 8 nucleotides agree with TRBD1. J was trimmed by 2 bases and V by 6 bases; bases with no gene match: 14. CDR3 length: 17 residues. Germline assignment: CDR1 SNHLY and CDR2 FYNNEI. The CDR3 nucleotides are TGTGCCAGCAGGCACCTGAACCCCGGGACAGGAAACTATGGCTACACCTTC. It specifies CASRHLNPGTGNYGYTF.

The chain has TRBV19 and TRBJ2-3, with 9 bases lining up with TRBD2. The CDR3 runs to 16 residues. Germline-derived CDR1 and CDR2 are LNHDA and SQIVND (reference sequence). V shed 0 bases and J 1 base; nucleotides not matched to a gene: 2. CDR3 loop: CASSIDRTSGTDTQYF. For the CDR3, the DNA is TGTGCCAGTAGTATAGATCGGACTAGCGGCACAGATACGCAGTATTTT.

The J gene is TRBJ2-7, the V gene TRBV7-2; TRBD1 is a possible D gene (5 bases). CDR1 is SGHTA and CDR2 is FQGNSA in the germline V gene. The CDR3 length is 15 residues. V shed 1 base and J shed 5 bases, with 15 bases lying between them. CDR3 in amino acids: CASSLDGAQRNEQYF. In nucleotides, the CDR3 is TGTGCCAGCAGCTTAGATGGGGCGCAAAGGAACGAGCAGTACTTC.

A remark on this clone: Mismatch with germline at one junction end may stem from a read error. V is TRBV2 and J is TRBJ1-4; TRBD1 might be the D (5 bases). Per the germline V gene, CDR1 is SNHLY and CDR2 is FYNNEI. This CDR3 region has 14 residues. This CDR3 reads CASSEEEKVRPGTF. DNA of the CDR3: TGTGCCAGCAGTGAAGAGGAAAAAGTTAGGCCAGGGACTTTT.

The gene calls are TRBV19 and TRBJ1-1, with D possibly being TRBD1 (5 bases). CDR1 and CDR2 from the germline V gene are LNHDA and SQIVND (reference sequence). The CDR3 has 15 amino acids. Trimming took off 3 bases at V and 5 bases at J, with 16 bases between the two ends. CDR3 nucleotides: TGTGCCAGTAGTATCGAGGCAAGGGGAGGGACTGAAGCTTTCTTT. It yields the protein CASSIEARGGTEAFF.

The rearrangement links TRBV11-2 to TRBJ2-2; a weak D match, TRBD1 (5 bases). This CDR3 is 16 amino acids long. The germline CDR1 and CDR2 sequences are SGHAT and FQNNGV. Between the trimmed V and J ends, which lost 5 bases and 1 base, there was a span of 14 bases. CDR3 nucleotide sequence: TGTGCCAGCAGCCCCCTCCAGGGCGGGAACACCGGGGAGCTGTTTTTT. Translated: CASSPLQGGNTGELFF.

The chain employs TRBV7-8 and TRBJ1-1; tentatively, D is TRBD1 (5 bases). The CDR3 is 17 residues long. CDR1 is SGHVS, CDR2 FQNEAQ, per germline. Trimming shortened V by 5 bases and J by 1 base, and 20 bases separated the two germline ends. DNA of the CDR3: TGTGCCAGCAGCCCCACACCCGGATTCGACAGGAACACTGAAGCTTTCTTT. This gives the protein CASSPTPGFDRNTEAFF. The whole variable domain, filled in from reference TRBV7-8 and TRBJ1-1, reads GAGVSQSPRYKVAKRGQDVALRCDPISGHVSLFWYQQALGQGPEFLTYFQNEAQLDKSGLPSDRFFAERPEGSVSTLKIQRTQQEDSAVYLCASSPTPGFDRNTEAFFGQGTRLTVV.

This clone was found many times. This rearrangement joins TRBV6-5 to TRBJ1-4; 9 nucleotides line up with TRBD1. CDR1 MNHEY and CDR2 SVGAGI come from the germline V gene. Germline trimming cut 4 bases from V and 8 bases from J; bases unmatched to any gene: 11. CDR3 length: 16 residues. Written as DNA, the CDR3 is TGTGCCAGCAGTTGGGGGACAGGGAATCGGGACGAAAAACTGTTTTTT. Its protein product is CASSWGTGNRDEKLFF.

The CDR3 DNA is TGTGCCAGCAGCTTGAGGCCGACCCGGTACAATGAGCAGTTCTTC. Protein product: CASSLRPTRYNEQFF. This chain uses TRBV5-5 with TRBJ2-1, with D unresolved. The CDR3 covers 15 residues. V lost 1 base and J lost 4, with 12 bases in between. Germline lookup yields CDR1 SGHKS and CDR2 YYEKEE (reference sequence).

The chain has TRBV7-2 and TRBJ2-3, with unresolved D. The better agreement between TRBJ1-6 and the DNA end casts doubt on the J call. CDR1 is SGHTA, CDR2 FQGNSA, per germline. This CDR3 contains 10 residues. This CDR3 is CASSLEVLHF. The CDR3 DNA reads as TGTGCCAGCAGCTTAGAAGTTCTCCACTTT.

This clone was seen more than once but under ten times. V and J are TRBV5-5 and TRBJ1-2, with D possibly TRBD1 on 5 matching bases. V lost 3 bases, J lost 8 bases, and 23 bases lay in between. This CDR3 comprises 16 residues. Germline V gene lookup returns CDR1 SGHKS and CDR2 YYEKEE (reference sequence). As DNA, the CDR3 is TGTGCCAGCAGCTCTGGAGGGCCAGGGATGGGCAGGGGCTACACCTTC. Its translation is CASSSGGPGMGRGYTF.

The chain joins TRBV7-9 to TRBJ2-1; D is perhaps TRBD2 (5 bases). V was trimmed by 3 bases and J by 7 bases, leaving 13 bases between them. CDR3 length: 14 residues. Germline V gives CDR1 SEHNR, CDR2 FQNEAQ (reference sequence). The CDR3 protein is CASSFSGRGNEQFF. CDR3 nucleotides: TGTGCCAGCAGCTTCTCGGGCCGAGGGAATGAGCAGTTCTTC.

This clone was observed a single time. The chain's CDR3 is CAISDQEYGEKLFF. The CDR3 nucleotides are TGTGCCATCAGTGACCAAGAATATGGAGAAAAACTGTTTTTT. The gene calls are TRBV10-3 and TRBJ1-4; D gene uncertain. Germline-derived CDR1 and CDR2 are ENHRY and SYGVKD. Trimming removed 3 bases from V and 8 bases from J, with 13 bases in between. There are 14 residues in the CDR3.